This TCR beta chain comes out of a study of blood T cell repertoires in COVID-19. Study context: Samples of COVID-19 (acute and convalescent) were obtained from the United States, Italy and Spain. Sources were T cells, B-cell-depleted T cells, or PBMCs; the material itself was cDNA or gDNA.

Authors' processing steps: Estimation of nucleated cell counts relied on the amplification of reference gene primers. Profiling relied on immunoSEQ multiplex PCR, and the TCRdb table lists in-frame clones only, not all of them. The V and J calls and the clone size are those of that table, but D and trimming were determined from the DNA. The profile shows about 180,000 clones, 80% to 90% of them singletons. CDR3 length equals 15 residues. Germline loops: CDR1 SGHVS, CDR2 FNYEAQ. The V and J ends lost 0 bases and 3 bases, in that order; junction bases with no gene match: 3. A Seattle source enrolled patients during active infection and followed them longitudinally.

Sequencing was done on a sample of peripheral blood. J is TRBJ2-7 and V is TRBV7-6; 9 positions match TRBD1. The sequence was obtained from a woman of 80 years or more with COVID-19, enrolled during active disease. In nucleotides, the CDR3 is TGTGCCAGCAGCTTAGCGGGACAGGGATTCTACGAGCAGTACTTC. Translating it yields CASSLAGQGFYEQYF.